The clone carrying this TCR beta chain was recorded a few times. Its specificity is unknown. The sample comes from a study of T cells in localized non-small cell lung cancer. The CDR3 has 14 amino acids. V was pared by 2 bases and J by 4 bases, with 12 bases between. Germline CDR1 is SGHTS and CDR2 is YDEGEE. Assay: immunoSEQ multiplex PCR; the TCRdb copy retains only in-frame clones and omits some. Of 65,000 to 95,000 clones listed, roughly 80% are singletons. General study findings and limits: Clonality peaked in uninvolved adjacent lung rather than tumor. Sequencing covered just one tumor region, so heterogeneity cannot be ruled out.

The TCR was taken from a man between 40 and 69 years old with stage II squamous cell lung carcinoma. Sequenced material: PBMCs, taken before any cancer treatment. This rearrangement joins TRBV5-8 to TRBJ1-1, with D unresolved. CDR3 nucleotides: TGTGCCAGCAGCTTTGTCGGGGTCCCCACTGAAGCTTTCTTT. Its translation: CASSFVGVPTEAFF.